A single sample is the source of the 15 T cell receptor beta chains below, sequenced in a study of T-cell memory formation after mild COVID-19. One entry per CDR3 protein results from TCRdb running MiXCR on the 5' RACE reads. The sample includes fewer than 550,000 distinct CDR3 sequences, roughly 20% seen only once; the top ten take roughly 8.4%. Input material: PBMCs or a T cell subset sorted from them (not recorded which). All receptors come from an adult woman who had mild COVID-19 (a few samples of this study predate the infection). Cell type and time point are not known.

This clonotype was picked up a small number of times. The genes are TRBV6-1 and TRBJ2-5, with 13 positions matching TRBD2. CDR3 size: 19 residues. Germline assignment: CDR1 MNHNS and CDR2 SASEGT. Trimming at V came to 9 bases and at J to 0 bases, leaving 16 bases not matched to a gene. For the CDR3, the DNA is TGTGCCAGTACTGGAGCGGGGACTAGCGGGGAACCGTACCAAGAGACCCAGTACTTC. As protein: CASTGAGTSGEPYQETQYF.

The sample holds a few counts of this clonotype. CDR3 in DNA: TGTGCCAGCAGCCGGGACAGGGCCACGATTGAGCAGTTCTTC. Its protein product is CASSRDRATIEQFF. This rearrangement joins TRBV6-5 to TRBJ2-1; 9 positions agree with TRBD1. The germline V gene encodes CDR1 MNHEY and CDR2 SVGAGI. The CDR3 extends over 14 amino acids. With V trimmed by 6 bases and J by 9 bases, 9 bases remained unmatched.

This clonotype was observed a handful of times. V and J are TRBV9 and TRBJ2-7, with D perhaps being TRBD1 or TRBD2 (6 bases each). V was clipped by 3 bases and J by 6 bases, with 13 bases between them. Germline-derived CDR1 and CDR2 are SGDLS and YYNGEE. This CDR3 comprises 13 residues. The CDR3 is CASSGVRGLEQYF. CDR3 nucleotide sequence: TGTGCCAGCAGCGGGGTCCGGGGGCTCGAGCAGTACTTC.

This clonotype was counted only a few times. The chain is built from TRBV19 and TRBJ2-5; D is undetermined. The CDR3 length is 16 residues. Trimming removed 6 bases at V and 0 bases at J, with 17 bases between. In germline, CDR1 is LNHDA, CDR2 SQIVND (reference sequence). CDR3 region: CASSPEFFRNQETQYF. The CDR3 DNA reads TGTGCCAGTAGCCCGGAATTTTTCCGGAACCAAGAGACCCAGTACTTC.

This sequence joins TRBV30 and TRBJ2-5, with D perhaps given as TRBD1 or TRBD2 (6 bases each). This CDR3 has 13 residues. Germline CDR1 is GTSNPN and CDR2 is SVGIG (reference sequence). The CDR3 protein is CALEGGMKETQYF. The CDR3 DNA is TGTGCTTTAGAGGGGGGTATGAAAGAGACCCAGTACTTC.

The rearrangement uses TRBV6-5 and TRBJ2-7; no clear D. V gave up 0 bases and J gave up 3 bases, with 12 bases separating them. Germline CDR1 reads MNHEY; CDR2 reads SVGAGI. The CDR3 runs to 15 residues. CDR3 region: CASSYSRVIGYEQYF. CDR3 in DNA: TGTGCCAGCAGTTACTCTAGGGTTATTGGCTACGAGCAGTACTTC.

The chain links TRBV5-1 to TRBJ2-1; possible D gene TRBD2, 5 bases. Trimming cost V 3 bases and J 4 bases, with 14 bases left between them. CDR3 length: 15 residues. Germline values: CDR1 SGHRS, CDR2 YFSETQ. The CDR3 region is CASSWELDGYNEQFF. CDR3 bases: TGCGCCAGCAGCTGGGAACTAGACGGATACAATGAGCAGTTCTTC. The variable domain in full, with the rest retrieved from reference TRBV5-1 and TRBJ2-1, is KAGVTQTPRYLIKTRGQQVTLSCSPISGHRSVSWYQQTPGQGLQFLFEYFSETQRNKGNFPGRFSGRQFSNSRSEMNVSTLELGDSALYLCASSWELDGYNEQFFGPGTRLTVL.

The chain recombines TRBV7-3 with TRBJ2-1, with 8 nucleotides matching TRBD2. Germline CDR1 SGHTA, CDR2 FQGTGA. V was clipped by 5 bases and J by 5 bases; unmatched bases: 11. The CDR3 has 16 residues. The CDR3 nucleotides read TGTGCCAGCAGCCCTTCGAGTACTAGCGGAAACAATGAGCAGTTCTTC. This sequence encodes CASSPSSTSGNNEQFF.

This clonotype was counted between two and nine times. In nucleotides, the CDR3 is TGTGCCACCAGCCTTCAACTAGCCCCCCAAGAGACCCAGTACTTC. Translated: CATSLQLAPQETQYF. This chain connects TRBV6-1 to TRBJ2-5; D is possibly TRBD2 (6 bases). V lost 10 bases, J lost 1 base, and 19 bases lay in between. The CDR3 is 15 residues long. CDR1 MNHNS and CDR2 SASEGT come from the germline V gene.

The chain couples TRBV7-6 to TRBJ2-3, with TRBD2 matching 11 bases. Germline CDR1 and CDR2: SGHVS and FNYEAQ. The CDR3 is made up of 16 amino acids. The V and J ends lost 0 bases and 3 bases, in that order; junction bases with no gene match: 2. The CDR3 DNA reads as TGTGCCAGCAGCTTAGCCCGACTAGCGGGGACAGATACGCAGTATTTT. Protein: CASSLARLAGTDTQYF.

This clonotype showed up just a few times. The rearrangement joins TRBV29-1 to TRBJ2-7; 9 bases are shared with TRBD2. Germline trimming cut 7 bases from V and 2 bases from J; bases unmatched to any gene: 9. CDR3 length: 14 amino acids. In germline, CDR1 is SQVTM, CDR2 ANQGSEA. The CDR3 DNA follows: TGCAGCGCCAGACTAGCGGCGGACACCTACGAGCAGTACTTC. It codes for CSARLAADTYEQYF.

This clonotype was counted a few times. The CDR3 sequence is CASSALLFTDTQYF. The CDR3 coding sequence is TGTGCCAGCAGTGCTTTGCTGTTCACAGATACGCAGTATTTT. The V and J genes are TRBV7-8 and TRBJ2-3; D unresolved. This CDR3 comprises 14 residues. Germline V gene sequence: CDR1 SGHVS, CDR2 FQNEAQ. Trimming took 6 bases from V and 2 from J, leaving 12 bases between them.

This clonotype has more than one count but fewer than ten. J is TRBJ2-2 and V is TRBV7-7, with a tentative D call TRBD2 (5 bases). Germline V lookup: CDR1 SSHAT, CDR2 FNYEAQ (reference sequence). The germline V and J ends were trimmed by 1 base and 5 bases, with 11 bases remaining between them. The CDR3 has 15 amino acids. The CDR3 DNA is TGTGCCAGCAGCTTAGATTGGACGGGGACCGGGGAGCTGTTTTTT. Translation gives CASSLDWTGTGELFF.

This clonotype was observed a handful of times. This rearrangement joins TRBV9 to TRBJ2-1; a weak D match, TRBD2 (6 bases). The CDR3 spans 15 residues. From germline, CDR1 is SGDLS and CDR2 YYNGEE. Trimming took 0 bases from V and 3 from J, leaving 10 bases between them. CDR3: CASSVVGSGYNEQFF. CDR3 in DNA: TGTGCCAGCAGCGTAGTTGGTAGCGGCTACAATGAGCAGTTCTTC.

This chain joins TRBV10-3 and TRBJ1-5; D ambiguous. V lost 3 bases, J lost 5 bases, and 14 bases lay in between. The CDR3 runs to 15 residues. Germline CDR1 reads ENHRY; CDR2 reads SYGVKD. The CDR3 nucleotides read TGTGCCATCAGTGACCCGGACTGGCGGGATCAGCCCCAGCATTTT. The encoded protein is CAISDPDWRDQPQHF.